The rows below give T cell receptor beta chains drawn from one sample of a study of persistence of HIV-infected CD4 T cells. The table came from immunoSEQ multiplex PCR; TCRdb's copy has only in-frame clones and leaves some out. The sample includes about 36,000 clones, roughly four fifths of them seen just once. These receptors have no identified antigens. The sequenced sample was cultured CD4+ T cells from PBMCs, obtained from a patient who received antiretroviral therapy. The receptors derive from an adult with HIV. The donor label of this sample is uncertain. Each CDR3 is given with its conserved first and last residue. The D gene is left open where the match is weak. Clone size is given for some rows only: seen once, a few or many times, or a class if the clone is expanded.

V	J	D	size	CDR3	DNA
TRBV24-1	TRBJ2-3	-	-	CATSDHRTVTDTQYF	TGTGCCACCAGTGATCACCGGACGGTAACAGATACGCAGTATTTT
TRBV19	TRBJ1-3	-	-	CASSLGQPISGNTIYF	TGTGCCAGTAGTTTAGGACAGCCAATCTCTGGAAACACCATATATTTT
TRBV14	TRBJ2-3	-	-	CASSQGASVASDTQYF	TGTGCCAGCAGCCAAGGGGCTAGCGTCGCTTCAGATACGCAGTATTTT
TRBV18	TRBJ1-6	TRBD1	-	CASSPAGGRSPLHF	TGTGCCAGCTCACCGGCAGGGGGCCGTTCACCCCTCCACTTT
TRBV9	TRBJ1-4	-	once	CASSGGPATNEKLFF	TGTGCCAGCAGCGGAGGACCGGCAACTAATGAAAAACTGTTTTTT
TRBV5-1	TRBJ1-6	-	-	CASSLGQDVSPLHF	TGCGCCAGCAGCTTGGGACAGGATGTTTCACCCCTCCACTTT
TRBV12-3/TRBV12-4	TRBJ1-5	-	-	CASSFLVGQPQHF	TGTGCCAGCAGTTTTTTAGTGGGTCAGCCCCAGCATTTT
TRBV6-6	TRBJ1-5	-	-	CASSPRREFAAQHF	TGTGCCAGCAGCCCCCGGAGGGAATTCGCGGCCCAGCATTTT
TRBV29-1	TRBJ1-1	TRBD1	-	CSAGRGHTEAFF	TGCAGCGCGGGCAGGGGGCACACTGAAGCTTTCTTT
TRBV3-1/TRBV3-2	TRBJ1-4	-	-	CASSFRAEGEKLFF	TGTGCCAGCAGCTTCAGGGCGGAGGGTGAAAAACTGTTTTTT
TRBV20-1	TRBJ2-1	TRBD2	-	CSASTSGTTYNEQFF	TGCAGTGCTAGTACTAGCGGGACCACCTACAATGAGCAGTTCTTC
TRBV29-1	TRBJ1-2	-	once	CSAPQENTFYGYTF	TGCAGCGCTCCACAGGAAAACACTTTCTATGGCTACACCTTC
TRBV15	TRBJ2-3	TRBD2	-	CATSRPGGFTDTQYF	TGTGCCACCAGCAGACCGGGGGGATTCACAGATACGCAGTATTTT
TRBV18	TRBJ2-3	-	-	CASSRRAGPSTDTQYF	TGTGCCAGCTCACGTCGAGCGGGTCCTAGCACAGATACGCAGTATTTT
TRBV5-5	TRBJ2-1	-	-	CASSWVGGRGNEQFF	TGTGCCAGCAGCTGGGTGGGGGGACGGGGAAATGAGCAGTTCTTC
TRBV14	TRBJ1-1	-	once	CASSRGRGYTEAFF	TGTGCCAGCAGCCGGGGCAGGGGATATACTGAAGCTTTCTTT
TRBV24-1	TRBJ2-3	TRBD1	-	CATSDFGTGTDTQYF	TGTGCCACCAGTGATTTCGGGACAGGCACAGATACGCAGTATTTT
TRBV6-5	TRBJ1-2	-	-	CASSWLLSGSGYGYTF	TGTGCCAGCAGTTGGCTTTTGTCAGGGTCAGGCTATGGCTACACCTTC
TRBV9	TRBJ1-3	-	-	CASSPLYRGNTIYF	TGTGCCAGCAGCCCCCTTTACAGGGGAAACACCATATATTTT
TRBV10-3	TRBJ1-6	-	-	CAIKQNNSPLHF	TGTGCCATCAAACAGAATAATTCACCCCTCCACTTT
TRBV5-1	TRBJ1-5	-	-	CASSLGGAGGQPQHF	TGCGCCAGCAGCTTGGGGGGGGCTGGCGGTCAGCCCCAGCATTTT
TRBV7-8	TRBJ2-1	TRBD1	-	CASSPQIPGGPEQFF	TGTGCCAGCAGCCCTCAAATCCCAGGGGGTCCTGAGCAGTTCTTC
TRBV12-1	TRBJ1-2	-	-	CASSRQPGYLNYGCTF	-
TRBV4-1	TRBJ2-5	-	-	CASSQDFVGDGKTQYF	TGCGCCAGCAGCCAAGATTTTGTCGGGGATGGAAAGACCCAGTACTTC
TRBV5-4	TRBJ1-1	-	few	CASSLYANTEAFF	TGTGCCAGCAGCTTGTATGCGAACACTGAAGCTTTCTTT
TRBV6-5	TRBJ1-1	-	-	CASRVIDNTEAFF	TGTGCCAGCAGGGTTATAGATAACACTGAAGCTTTCTTT
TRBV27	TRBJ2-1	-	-	CASSLGWDTSSYNEQFF	TGTGCCAGCAGTTTAGGTTGGGACACCAGCTCCTACAATGAGCAGTTCTTC
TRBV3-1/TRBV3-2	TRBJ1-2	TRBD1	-	CASSQSSERGRDGYTF	TGTGCCAGCAGCCAATCCTCTGAAAGGGGGCGGGACGGCTACACCTTC
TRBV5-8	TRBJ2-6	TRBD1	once	CASRHRGVGANVLTF	TGTGCCAGCCGGCACAGGGGGGTTGGGGCCAACGTCCTGACTTTC
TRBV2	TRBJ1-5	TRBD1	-	CASSQDRVNQPQHF	TGTGCCAGCAGTCAGGACAGGGTCAATCAGCCCCAGCATTTT
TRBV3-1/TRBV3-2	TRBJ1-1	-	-	CASSQEKGYTEAFF	TGTGCCAGCAGCCAAGAGAAGGGGTACACTGAAGCTTTCTTT
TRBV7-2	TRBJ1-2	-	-	CASSLRRHYGYTF	TGTGCCAGCAGCTTAAGAAGGCACTATGGCTACACCTTC
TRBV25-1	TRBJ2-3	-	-	CASSEGAGYTDTQYF	TGTGCCAGCAGTGAAGGGGCAGGGTACACAGATACGCAGTATTTT
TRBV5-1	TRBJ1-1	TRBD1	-	CASSQGQGATEAFF	TGCGCCAGCAGCCAGGGACAGGGGGCAACTGAAGCTTTCTTT
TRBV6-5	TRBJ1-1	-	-	CASTPLRGTEAFF	TGTGCCAGCACACCCCTACGGGGCACTGAAGCTTTCTTT
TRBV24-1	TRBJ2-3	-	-	CATSENGVTQYF	TGTGCCACCAGTGAGAACGGGGTTACGCAGTATTTT